The clone carrying this T cell receptor (beta chain) was recorded at least ten times. Its matching antigen is unknown. Uncontrolled infection, other autoimmune disease, pregnancy or lactation led to exclusion. These data come from a study of T cells in Graves' hyperthyroidism and ophthalmopathy. Study results and caveats: Most thyroid clonotypes expanded above 0.001 were also detected in blood.

Regions amplified from RNA transcripts were the TCR beta CDR3 regions. First-round RT-PCR of the TCR CDR3 relied on the HTBI primer set. TCRdb recomputed calls from the multiplex PCR reads with MiXCR, one row per CDR3 protein. In the table there are 530,000 or so distinct CDR3 sequences, around 22% of which are singletons. Germline assignment: CDR1 MNHNS and CDR2 SASEGT. Trimming cost V 4 bases and J 8 bases, with 15 bases left between them. The CDR3 sequence is 14 residues long. This chain joins TRBV6-1 and TRBJ1-5; D is unresolved. The source of this sequence is a woman aged 25 to 45 with Graves' ophthalmopathy. The sample consisted of blood. CDR3 in DNA: TGTGCCAGCAGTGCCCGCCCGGCGCTTGAGCCCCAGCATTTT. As protein: CASSARPALEPQHF.